The 2 T cell receptor beta chains below were found in one sample sequenced in a study of T cells after yellow fever vaccination. TCRdb reanalysed the 5' RACE reads using MiXCR and keeps one entry per CDR3 protein. The data hold a few hundred thousand distinct CDR3 sequences, with around 4.5% observed a single time. This material consisted of PBMCs, taken 15 days after the yellow fever booster vaccination. These TCRs come from a man aged 18 to 35 who received the YFV17D yellow fever vaccine.

The CDR3 loop reads CASTLTPDGSQPQHF. CDR3 bases: TGTGCCAGCACTCTCACCCCAGATGGGAGTCAGCCCCAGCATTTT. This chain links TRBV6-6 with TRBJ1-5; D not resolved. Germline lookup yields CDR1 MNHNY and CDR2 SVGAGI (reference sequence). The CDR3 runs to 15 residues. V gave up 7 bases and J gave up 6 bases, with 19 bases separating them.

In this sample, this clonotype turned up many times. This chain connects TRBV12-3 or TRBV12-4 to TRBJ1-2, with 7 bases aligning to TRBD1. The CDR3 consists of 13 residues. The V segment lost 5 bases and the J segment 6 bases; nucleotides outside the gene matches: 6. This CDR3 is CASSPSGGDGYTF. The CDR3 coding sequence is TGTGCCAGCAGTCCGTCAGGGGGTGATGGCTACACCTTC.